This TCR beta chain was recovered during a study of breast tumors, draining lymph nodes, adjacent tissues. MiXCR was run by TCRdb on the multiplex PCR reads, yielding one entry per CDR3 protein. Among 150,000 to 250,000 distinct CDR3 sequences listed, over 25% were seen once. The germline gives CDR1 ENHRY, CDR2 SYGVKD. Trimming removed 4 bases from V and 5 bases from J; junction bases left unmatched: 6. The CDR3 runs to 15 residues. To note about this clonotype: Its target is unknown.

Overall study results and limits: Compared with basal-like, luminal-like tumors shared significantly more repertoire with nontumor tissue.

Breast cancer patients provided tissue from their axillary draining lymph nodes. Sequencing input: axillary lymph node tissue. J is TRBJ2-3 and V is TRBV10-3; 10 bases align to TRBD1. This clonotype originated in a female donor with breast cancer. Some clones in this sample may be carry-over from other donors' samples. CDR3 sequence: CAISGTGGPGDTQYF. CDR3 sequence (DNA): TGTGCCATCAGTGGGACAGGGGGGCCCGGAGATACGCAGTATTTT.